The sequence of this T cell receptor beta chain was determined in a study of beta chain features in type 1 diabetes. General observations from the study: Naive, central memory and regulatory TCRB repertoires appeared more similar among patients than healthy donors.

Deletions cut 0 bases from V and 5 bases from J, with 11 bases between. This CDR3 contains 15 residues. The germline V gene has CDR1 MNHEY and CDR2 SVGAGI. This clone was found a few times. Its matching antigen is unknown. Expressed TCRB transcripts were sequenced because the entire RNA isolate underwent reverse transcription. TCRdb's table, derived via immunoSEQ multiplex PCR, lists solely in-frame clones and lacks some. The repertoire has roughly 140,000 clones, 7.5% to 10% of them found once; the top ten carry 0.65%. This sequence was found in a man between 18 and 29 years old in good health. Sample: central memory CD4+ T cells from blood. The chain joins TRBV6-5 to TRBJ1-5; D gene unclear. CDR3 protein: CASSYSNQLDQPQHF. In nucleotides, the CDR3 is TGTGCCAGCAGTTACTCGAATCAGTTGGATCAGCCCCAGCATTTT.